These 17 T cell receptor beta chains were sequenced from one sample in a study of post-analysis software for immune sequencing data. General study points: TRBV segments more frequent in patients than in controls numbered a few and included TRBV5-6, TRBV5-1 and TRBV20-1.

Incorporated into the TCR beta cDNA libraries were unique molecular identifiers, which served to reduce PCR and sequencing biases. Each CDR3 protein gets one entry after TCRdb re-called the PCR reads with MiXCR. This sample carries hundreds of thousands of distinct CDR3 sequences, 59% of them seen once, and the ten largest clones take about 11%. For these receptors, no antigen is known. Input material: blood. The receptors shown here come from a girl between 2 and 10 years old with multiple sclerosis.

The chain recombines TRBV7-9 with TRBJ2-5; TRBD1 might be the D (6 bases). The CDR3 has 15 amino acids. The germline CDR1 and CDR2 sequences are SEHNR and FQNEAQ (reference sequence). V shed 5 bases and J shed 5 bases, with 18 bases lying between them. The CDR3 DNA reads TGTGCCAGCAGCCCGGACAGAAACCTCCAGGAGACCCAGTACTTC. Its translation is CASSPDRNLQETQYF.

The sample holds one count of this clonotype. The J gene is TRBJ2-7, the V gene TRBV7-2; D is undetermined. There are 13 residues in the CDR3. From germline, CDR1 is SGHTA and CDR2 FQGNSA. Trimming left V 3 bases short and J 5 bases short, with 11 bases between. CDR3 nucleotides: TGTGCCAGCAGCTTCTCAGTTGACCACGAGCAGTACTTC. Translated: CASSFSVDHEQYF. The full variable domain, rest sourced from reference TRBV7-2 and TRBJ2-7, is GAGVSQSPSNKVTEKGKDVELRCDPISGHTALYWYRQSLGQGLEFLIYFQGNSAPDKSGLPSDRFSAERTGGSVSTLTIQRTQQEDSAVYLCASSFSVDHEQYFGPGTRLTVT.

This clonotype was seen a few times. The V and J genes are TRBV12-3 or TRBV12-4 and TRBJ1-2, with TRBD1 matching over 7 bases. CDR3 size: 13 residues. V dropped 6 bases and J dropped 5; count of bases not matched to a gene: 6. The CDR3 nucleotides are TGTGCCAGCAGGTGGACAGGCGCTTATGGCTACACCTTC. Its protein is CASRWTGAYGYTF.

This chain connects TRBV4-1 to TRBJ2-5, with D perhaps matching TRBD1 or TRBD2 (5 bases each). The DNA matches TRBJ2-7 better at its end, which makes the J call doubtful. CDR1 and CDR2 from the germline V gene are MGHRA and YSYEKL. This CDR3 has 14 amino acids. DNA for the CDR3: TGCGCCAGCAGCCAAGCCAGGGAGAGTTACGAGCAGTACTTC. This translates into CASSQARESYEQYF.

CDR3 amino acids: CSAREAANQPQHF. CDR3 bases: TGCAGTGCTAGGGAGGCAGCTAATCAGCCCCAGCATTTT. The chain joins TRBV20-1 to TRBJ1-5; D gene uncertain. CDR1 DFQATT and CDR2 SNEGSKA come from the germline V gene (reference sequence). V shed 3 bases and J shed 4 bases, with 10 bases lying between them. This CDR3 region has 13 residues.

This clonotype was recorded only once. This chain connects TRBV2 to TRBJ1-5; 7 bases match TRBD1. CDR3 length: 14 amino acids. Looked up from germline, CDR1 is SNHLY and CDR2 is FYNNEI. Trimming at V came to 6 bases and at J to 3 bases, leaving 5 bases not matched to a gene. In nucleotides, the CDR3 is TGTGCCAGCAGGGAGGGACAGTTCAATCAGCCCCAGCATTTT. Amino acid sequence: CASREGQFNQPQHF.

The chain has TRBV9 and TRBJ2-4; D not resolved. The last part of the DNA fits TRBJ2-7 better; the J call may be wrong. The CDR3 contains 14 residues. The germline V gene encodes CDR1 SGDLS and CDR2 YYNGEE. DNA of the CDR3: TGTGCCAGCAGCGTAGGTCACGGATCCTACGAGCAGTACTTC. Encoded protein: CASSVGHGSYEQYF.

As for this clonotype: A much larger clone sits a single nucleotide away, making a read error possible. This chain joins TRBV5-1 and TRBJ2-7, with unresolved D. CDR1 and CDR2 from the germline V gene are SGHRS and YFSETQ. V gave up 2 bases and J gave up 3 bases, with 3 bases separating them. The CDR3 loop spans 11 amino acids. CDR3 sequence (DNA): TGCGCCAGCAGCTTTGACTACGAGCAGTACTTC. Amino acid sequence: CASSFDYEQYF. Variable domain in full (rest from reference TRBV5-1 and TRBJ2-7): KAGVTQTPRYLIKTRGQQVTLSCSPISGHRSVSWYQQTPGQGLQFLFEYFSETQRNKGNFPGRFSGRQFSNSRSEMNVSTLELGDSALYLCASSFDYEQYFGPGTRLTVT.

This chain joins TRBV12-3 or TRBV12-4 and TRBJ1-5, with unresolved D. Deletions cut 7 bases from V and 6 bases from J, with 13 bases between. CDR3 length: 13 amino acids. The CDR3 region is CASTERLAQPQHF. The CDR3 bases are TGTGCCAGCACCGAACGGCTCGCTCAGCCCCAGCATTTT.

A few counts support this clonotype. The chain combines TRBV14 with TRBJ2-7, with a possible D match to TRBD1 (5 bases). The DNA matches TRBJ2-5 better at its end, which makes the J call doubtful. CDR1 and CDR2 from the germline V gene are SGHDN and FVKESK. The CDR3 runs to 15 residues. The CDR3 DNA reads as TGTGCCAGCAGCCAAGAGATAGGGGCCATGGAGACCCAGTACTTC. It codes for CASSQEIGAMETQYF.

This clonotype was counted only a few times. This chain uses TRBV20-1 with TRBJ1-1; D is possibly TRBD1 (5 bases). V was shortened by 4 bases and J by 0 bases, with 9 bases between the two germline ends. This CDR3 has 13 residues. Looked up from germline, CDR1 is DFQATT and CDR2 is SNEGSKA (reference sequence). The CDR3 region is CSATGTVNTEAFF. The CDR3 bases are TGCAGTGCTACCGGGACGGTGAACACTGAAGCTTTCTTT.

In this sample, this clonotype turned up once. V and J are TRBV7-2 and TRBJ2-4, with D possibly matching TRBD2 (5 bases). The V gene's germline CDR1 is SGHTA and CDR2 FQGNSA. Trimming cost V 4 bases and J 1 base, with 20 bases left between them. The CDR3 is made up of 18 amino acids. CDR3 nucleotides: TGTGCCAGCAGCTACCGGGGAATGGATTCTAGTGCCAAAAACATTCAGTACTTC. Residues: CASSYRGMDSSAKNIQYF. Supplemented by reference TRBV7-2 and TRBJ2-4, the full variable domain reads GAGVSQSPSNKVTEKGKDVELRCDPISGHTALYWYRQSLGQGLEFLIYFQGNSAPDKSGLPSDRFSAERTGGSVSTLTIQRTQQEDSAVYLCASSYRGMDSSAKNIQYFGAGTRLSVL.

The chain joins TRBV2 to TRBJ1-2; possible D gene TRBD1, 6 bases. In germline, CDR1 is SNHLY, CDR2 FYNNEI. This CDR3 is built from 13 residues. Trimming removed 3 bases at V and 4 bases at J, with 9 bases between. This chain's CDR3 is CASSERGLYGYTF. CDR3 bases: TGTGCCAGCAGTGAGCGGGGGCTCTATGGCTACACCTTC.

V and J are TRBV15 and TRBJ2-1; D might be TRBD2 (5 bases). Germline CDR1 is LNHNV and CDR2 is YYDKDF (reference sequence). V was cut by 2 bases and J by 9 bases, with 29 bases left in between. The CDR3 consists of 19 residues. CDR3 in amino acids: CATSRLGLEGGGPRSEQFF. The CDR3 DNA is TGTGCCACCAGCAGATTGGGATTGGAAGGAGGCGGCCCGCGTAGTGAGCAGTTCTTC.

The rearrangement joins TRBV2 to TRBJ2-6; D is possibly TRBD1 or TRBD2 (6 bases each). This CDR3 is 15 amino acids long. V lost 3 bases, J lost 2 bases, and 8 bases lay in between. CDR1 SNHLY and CDR2 FYNNEI come from the germline V gene. The CDR3: CASSERGAGANVLTF. Here the CDR3 DNA reads TGTGCCAGCAGTGAGAGGGGGGCTGGGGCCAACGTCCTGACTTTC.

This chain links TRBV7-9 with TRBJ1-6; D may be TRBD1 (5 bases). CDR1 is SEHNR, CDR2 FQNEAQ, per germline (reference sequence). Trimming stripped 11 bases from V and 6 bases from J, with 14 bases between. The CDR3 has 13 amino acids. CDR3: CAAQTGVNSPLHF. The CDR3 DNA reads as TGTGCCGCGCAGACGGGGGTTAATTCACCCCTCCACTTT.

CDR3 sequence: CASTPEGAGGGYTF. CDR3 nucleotides: TGTGCCAGCACCCCGGAGGGGGCCGGGGGAGGCTACACCTTC. The rearrangement joins TRBV6-5 to TRBJ1-2; 7 bases map to TRBD1. V lost 7 bases and J lost 8; bases outside the gene matches: 13. CDR1 and CDR2 (germline): MNHEY, SVGAGI. The CDR3 covers 14 residues.